One sample yielded the 10 T cell receptor beta chains listed below, sequenced in a study of Ad26.COV2.S vaccination and SARS-CoV-2 variants. Here immunoSEQ multiplex PCR was the method, and the copy in TCRdb shows in-frame clones only, minus some. Here the sample spans more than 300,000 clones, just under 85% being singletons. Sample treatment: roughly 19 received Ad26.COV2.S at low or high dose, single or two shots; 5 received placebo; per-sample allocation not given. Day 63 after the first vaccine or placebo injection was the time point for sampling. The sample in question was peripheral blood, obtained in a trial of Ad26.COV2.S vaccine versus placebo. These receptors were obtained from a person aged 18-65 years who received the Ad26.COV2.S COVID-19 vaccine or a placebo.

This rearrangement joins TRBV12-3 or TRBV12-4 to TRBJ1-2; no firm D call. The CDR3 has 13 amino acids. The V end lost 0 bases, the J end lost 6 bases, and 8 bases lay between the germline ends. The CDR3 spells CASSLALVNGYTF. Here the CDR3 DNA reads TGTGCCAGCAGTTTAGCGCTTGTTAATGGCTACACCTTC.

The CDR3 loop is CASSILLLKTAENEQFF. DNA of the CDR3: TGTGCCAGTAGTATTCTTTTGTTGAAAACAGCGGAAAATGAGCAGTTCTTC. The chain carries TRBV19 and TRBJ2-1; tentative D call: TRBD2 (5 bases). The V and J ends lost 3 bases and 7 bases respectively, with 22 bases between them. The CDR3 totals 17 residues. From germline, CDR1 is LNHDA and CDR2 SQIVND (reference sequence).

The J gene is TRBJ2-7, the V gene TRBV29-1; possibly TRBD1 or TRBD2 for D (5 bases each). The V gene lost 2 bases and the J gene lost 5 bases, with 10 bases spanning the gap. The germline V gene has CDR1 SQVTM and CDR2 ANQGSEA. The CDR3 is 12 residues long. CDR3 sequence (DNA): TGCAGCGTTGAAAGTTGGGGGAACGAGCAGTACTTC. This translates into CSVESWGNEQYF.

This clone was recorded once. The chain uses TRBV18 and TRBJ2-3; D unresolved. The V and J ends lost 0 bases and 5 bases respectively, with 6 bases between them. The CDR3 is made up of 13 amino acids. In germline, CDR1 is KGHSH, CDR2 LQKENI. CDR3 in amino acids: CASSPPSVDTQYF. In nucleotides, the CDR3 is TGTGCCAGCTCACCACCGTCGGTAGATACGCAGTATTTT.

This clone was seen just once. The chain recombines TRBV5-1 with TRBJ2-3; D might be TRBD2 (5 bases). CDR1 and CDR2 from the germline V gene are SGHRS and YFSETQ. V was trimmed by 2 bases and J by 0 bases, leaving 16 bases between them. The CDR3 is 17 amino acids. CDR3 sequence reads: CASSLGHGDISTDTQYF. In DNA form, the CDR3 reads TGCGCCAGCAGCTTAGGTCACGGGGATATTAGCACAGATACGCAGTATTTT.

The chain is built from TRBV6-5 and TRBJ1-2; D not certain. Germline CDR1 reads MNHEY; CDR2 reads SVGAGI. CDR3 size: 13 residues. V was shortened by 6 bases and J by 4 bases, with 12 bases between the two germline ends. The CDR3 DNA sequence: TGTGCCAGCAGAGGTAACGGCCCCTATGGCTACACCTTC. Translated, it gives CASRGNGPYGYTF.

This clone has only a few counts. V and J are TRBV29-1 and TRBJ2-1; TRBD2 matches at 10 bases. The CDR3 runs to 11 residues. The V segment lost 7 bases and the J segment 12 bases; nucleotides outside the gene matches: 6. Germline lookup yields CDR1 SQVTM and CDR2 ANQGSEA. The CDR3 region has the DNA TGCAGCGCCGCTTTAGCGGGGGGGCAGTTCTTC. Translation gives CSAALAGGQFF.

This chain connects TRBV6-6 to TRBJ1-2; a weak D match, TRBD1 (5 bases). Per the germline V gene, CDR1 is MNHNY and CDR2 is SVGAGI (reference sequence). Deletions cut 7 bases from V and 7 bases from J, with 13 bases between. This CDR3 is built from 12 residues. CDR3 nucleotides: TGTGCCAGCACATCCCAGGGCGGTGGCTACACCTTC. As protein: CASTSQGGGYTF.

The chain combines TRBV14 with TRBJ2-1; no firm D call. This CDR3 spans 17 amino acids. Germline assignment: CDR1 SGHDN and CDR2 FVKESK. Trimming took 4 bases from V and 3 from J, leaving 19 bases between them. CDR3 DNA sequence: TGTGCCAGCAGCCCTACAGCCTACCTCAAGCTCTACAATGAGCAGTTCTTC. Amino acid sequence: CASSPTAYLKLYNEQFF.

The chain carries TRBV11-2 and TRBJ1-5, with TRBD1 matching over 12 bases. Germline V lookup: CDR1 SGHAT, CDR2 FQNNGV. CDR3 length: 20 amino acids. V gave up 0 bases and J gave up 4 bases; unmatched junction bases: 13. The CDR3 DNA sequence: TGTGCCAGCAGCTTAGACGTAGGGACAGGGGGCGCTTACGCGAATCAGCCCCAGCATTTT. It yields the protein CASSLDVGTGGAYANQPQHF.